Listed below are T cell receptor beta chains from one sample, sequenced in a study of cytomegalovirus exposure and HLA in healthy donors. The repertoire was sequenced with immunoSEQ multiplex PCR; TCRdb's copy has only in-frame clones and lacks some. The sample shows fewer than 120,000 clones, 65% to 80% of them seen only once. Sequencing was done on a sample of PBMCs. The receptors were gathered from a woman aged 60 to 75 in good health and CMV-seropositive. The CDR3 runs from the conserved cysteine through the conserved F or W. The D gene is left open where the match is weak. Rows give clone size only sometimes, using once, few, many, or a class for an expanded clone.

size: NA
J: TRBJ2-3
V: TRBV5-1
D: NA
CDR3: CASSLAVRPGDTQYF
DNA: TGCGCCAGCAGCTTGGCAGTCAGACCAGGGGATACGCAGTATTTT

size: NA
J: TRBJ2-2
V: TRBV13
D: NA
CDR3: CASRRGNTGELFF
DNA: TGTGCCAGCAGGCGGGGGAACACCGGGGAGCTGTTTTTT

size: NA
J: TRBJ2-3
V: TRBV9
D: TRBD2
CDR3: CASSVRLAGGGDTQYF
DNA: TGTGCCAGCAGCGTGAGACTAGCGGGAGGTGGGGATACGCAGTATTTT

size: few
J: TRBJ1-1
V: TRBV28
D: TRBD1
CDR3: CASSLGDRVITEAFF
DNA: TGTGCCAGCAGTTTAGGGGACAGGGTGATCACTGAAGCTTTCTTT

size: NA
J: TRBJ1-3
V: TRBV7-9
D: TRBD1
CDR3: CASSLGRTGGNTIYF
DNA: TGTGCCAGCAGCTTAGGTCGGACAGGTGGAAACACCATATATTTT

size: NA
J: TRBJ2-7
V: TRBV7-3
D: TRBD1
CDR3: CASSFSPGGLYEQYF
DNA: TGTGCCAGCAGCTTCTCACCAGGGGGCCTCTACGAGCAGTACTTC

size: NA
J: TRBJ2-7
V: TRBV25-1
D: TRBD2
CDR3: CASSGLADYEQYF
DNA: TGTGCCAGCAGTGGACTAGCGGATTACGAGCAGTACTTC

size: many
J: TRBJ2-5
V: TRBV19
D: TRBD1
CDR3: CASRSGTGSRKTQYF
DNA: TGTGCCAGTAGGTCCGGGACAGGTTCGAGAAAGACCCAGTACTTC

size: few
J: TRBJ1-5
V: TRBV6-5
D: NA
CDR3: CASSSKTGSNQPQHF
DNA: TGTGCCAGCTCCTCCAAAACAGGGTCGAATCAGCCCCAGCATTTT

size: NA
J: TRBJ1-5
V: TRBV29-1
D: NA
CDR3: CSVSPGPGQPQHF
DNA: TGCAGCGTTTCTCCAGGGCCAGGACAGCCCCAGCATTTT

size: NA
J: TRBJ1-2
V: TRBV2
D: TRBD1
CDR3: CASKRDRDDYGYTF
DNA: TGTGCCAGCAAGCGGGACAGGGACGACTATGGCTACACCTTC

size: NA
J: TRBJ2-7
V: TRBV2
D: TRBD2
CDR3: CASGTSPYEQYF
DNA: TGTGCCAGCGGGACTAGTCCCTACGAGCAGTACTTC

size: NA
J: TRBJ2-5
V: TRBV7-2
D: NA
CDR3: CASSLTGLEGTFWETQYF
DNA: TGTGCCAGCAGCTTAACGGGCTTGGAGGGGACCTTCTGGGAGACCCAGTACTTC

size: NA
J: TRBJ2-7
V: TRBV4-1
D: TRBD1
CDR3: CASAPTGTGTLEQYF
DNA: TGCGCCAGCGCCCCGACCGGGACAGGAACCCTCGAGCAGTACTTC

size: NA
J: TRBJ1-1
V: TRBV10-3
D: NA
CDR3: CAISESARRTANTEAFF
DNA: TGTGCCATCAGTGAGTCGGCGCGCAGGACAGCTAACACTGAAGCTTTCTTT

size: NA
J: TRBJ2-1
V: TRBV18
D: NA
CDR3: CASSPLSRDSQFF
DNA: TGTGCCAGCTCACCACTCAGCAGGGACTCGCAGTTCTTC

size: NA
J: TRBJ2-7
V: TRBV5-1
D: NA
CDR3: CASSQAAGQIYEQYF
DNA: TGCGCCAGCAGCCAAGCCGCGGGTCAGATCTACGAGCAGTACTTC

size: NA
J: TRBJ1-4
V: TRBV18
D: TRBD1
CDR3: CASSRTGANEKLFF
DNA: TGTGCCAGCTCACGGACAGGGGCGAATGAAAAACTGTTTTTT

size: NA
J: TRBJ2-7
V: TRBV10-3
D: NA
CDR3: CAISETVYEQYF
DNA: TGTGCCATCAGTGAGACGGTCTACGAGCAGTACTTC

size: once
J: TRBJ1-5
V: TRBV4-2
D: NA
CDR3: CASSPFPATGFPQPQHF
DNA: TGTGCCAGCAGCCCTTTTCCAGCCACAGGGTTTCCTCAGCCCCAGCATTTT

size: once
J: TRBJ2-1
V: TRBV29-1
D: TRBD2
CDR3: CSVVLAGSNEQFF
DNA: TGCAGCGTTGTTCTAGCGGGATCGAATGAGCAGTTCTTC

size: NA
J: TRBJ2-3
V: TRBV5-6
D: TRBD1
CDR3: CASSSGQGSPGTDTQYF
DNA: TGTGCCAGCAGCTCCGGACAGGGTTCCCCTGGCACAGATACGCAGTATTTT

size: NA
J: TRBJ2-7
V: TRBV5-1
D: NA
CDR3: CASSYSLTGGYEQYF
DNA: TGCGCCAGCAGCTACAGCCTAACCGGGGGCTACGAGCAGTACTTC

size: NA
J: TRBJ2-5
V: TRBV4-1
D: NA
CDR3: CASSQGRGYQETQYF
DNA: TGCGCCAGCAGCCAAGGTCGGGGGTACCAAGAGACCCAGTACTTC

size: NA
J: TRBJ1-1
V: TRBV18
D: NA
CDR3: CASSPLKNTEAFF
DNA: TGTGCCAGCTCACCTTTAAAGAACACTGAAGCTTTCTTT

size: NA
J: TRBJ1-4
V: TRBV9
D: TRBD1
CDR3: CASSTRGGTNEKLFF
DNA: TGTGCCAGCAGCACCCGAGGGGGCACTAATGAAAAACTGTTTTTT

size: NA
J: TRBJ2-7
V: TRBV11-2
D: TRBD2
CDR3: CASSLGWTSNYEQYF
DNA: TGTGCCAGCAGCTTAGGGTGGACTAGCAACTACGAGCAGTACTTC